This is a list of T cell receptor beta chains from one sample in a study of shared clonotypes between healthy human individuals. Sequencing used immunoSEQ multiplex PCR; TCRdb keeps in-frame clones, though not all of them. Among 1.5 million to 2.5 million clones listed, roughly 95% were seen once. The sequenced material came from naive CD8+ T cells sorted from blood. The receptor source for this set is a man younger than 35 in good health. CDR3s include the opening cysteine and the closing phenylalanine or tryptophan. The D gene is left open where the match is weak. Size values are once, few and many counts, or a class for expanded clones, and some rows have none.

J,size,V,D,DNA,CDR3
TRBJ2-1,.,TRBV9,TRBD2,TGTGCCAGCAGCCCAACAGCGGGAAACTCCTACAATGAGCAGTTCTTC,CASSPTAGNSYNEQFF
TRBJ2-5,.,TRBV29-1,.,TGCAGCGTTGAATACGTGGACCAAGAGACCCAGTACTTC,CSVEYVDQETQYF
TRBJ2-7,.,TRBV12-1,.,TGTGCCAGCAGCTCCACTGGGGGGCGGGAGTCTTACGAGCAGTACTTC,CASSSTGGRESYEQYF
TRBJ1-6,.,TRBV7-6,.,TGTGCCAGCAGCTTAGCAGGGTATAATTCACCCCTCCACTTT,CASSLAGYNSPLHF
TRBJ2-7,.,TRBV7-9,.,TGTGCCAGCAGACAAACCGGGACTGATCCCTACGAGCAGTACTTC,CASRQTGTDPYEQYF
TRBJ2-7,.,TRBV5-6,TRBD1,TGTGCCAGCAGCCTGACAGGGGGCGTTGAGCAGTACTTC,CASSLTGGVEQYF
TRBJ2-5,.,TRBV11-3,.,TGTGCCAGCAGCTTAGCCGGCGAGGGGGAAGGAGAGACCCAGTACTTC,CASSLAGEGEGETQYF
TRBJ1-6,.,TRBV7-4,.,TGTGCCAGCAGCTTAAGTCCTTGTGTTAATTCACCCCTCCACTTT,CASSLSPCVNSPLHF
TRBJ2-7,.,TRBV2,TRBD1,TGTGCCAGCGGTTCAACAGGGGGCGCCCGGGGGGAGCAGTACTTC,CASGSTGGARGEQYF
TRBJ2-7,.,TRBV6-1,.,TGTGCCAGCAGCCCCGGACAGAGACCTGTCTACGAGCAGTACTTC,CASSPGQRPVYEQYF
TRBJ1-6,.,TRBV13,.,TGTGCCAGCAGCTTAGGCCTGGGGGAGAGCTCCTATAATTCACCCCTCCACTTT,CASSLGLGESSYNSPLHF
TRBJ1-2,once,TRBV6-6,TRBD1,TGTGCCAGCAGTCACCCGACAGGGGCCTACTATGGCTACACCTTC,CASSHPTGAYYGYTF
TRBJ2-1,.,TRBV5-6,TRBD1,TGTGCCAGCAGCTTGGGACAGGGGTTCTACAATGAGCAGTTCTTC,CASSLGQGFYNEQFF
TRBJ2-1,.,TRBV11-2,.,TGTGCCAGCAGCGAAATGGTGGATGAGCAGTTCTTC,CASSEMVDEQFF
TRBJ2-2,.,TRBV6-4,.,TGTGCCAGCAGTGAAAATGGCTTAAACACCGGGGAGCTGTTTTTT,CASSENGLNTGELFF
TRBJ2-5,.,TRBV27,TRBD2,TGTGCCAGCAGTCCAACTAGCGGGAGTGGTCGGGAGACCCAGTACTTC,CASSPTSGSGRETQYF
TRBJ2-7,.,TRBV5-1,TRBD1,TGCGCCAGCGCACCGGGACAGGGGGCAACCGAGCAGTACTTC,CASAPGQGATEQYF
TRBJ2-7,.,TRBV19,.,TGTGCCAGTAGTTTCGCAGTGACAAACTACGAGCAGTACTTC,CASSFAVTNYEQYF
TRBJ2-2,.,TRBV5-1,.,TGCGCCAGTAACTTTGGGGTGGACGGGGAGCTGTTTTTT,CASNFGVDGELFF
TRBJ2-7,.,TRBV28,.,TGTGCCAGCACCCAAAGGGCAGGGACCTACGAGCAGTACTTC,CASTQRAGTYEQYF
TRBJ2-5,.,TRBV6-6,.,TGTGCCAGCAATCACGGACCGCGTGGGGGCCAGTACTTC,CASNHGPRGGQYF
TRBJ2-3,.,TRBV25-1,.,TGTGCCAGCAGTGAATTGACGGGAGATACGCAGTATTTT,CASSELTGDTQYF
TRBJ2-1,.,TRBV4-3,TRBD2,TGCGCCAGCAGCCAGGGAAACCCGGGACTAGCTTACAATGAGCAGTTCTTC,CASSQGNPGLAYNEQFF
TRBJ2-5,.,TRBV9,.,TGTGCCAGCAGCGTAGTTATGGGCGAGGGAGAGACCCAGTACTTC,CASSVVMGEGETQYF
TRBJ2-3,once,TRBV6-1,.,TGTGCCAGCAGTGATCGGACGCTTCTCACAGATACGCAGTATTTT,CASSDRTLLTDTQYF
TRBJ2-6,.,TRBV7-2,.,TGTGCCAGCAGCTTCGATCAGGGACCGATACTCTCTGGGGCCAACGTCCTGACTTTC,CASSFDQGPILSGANVLTF
TRBJ2-2,.,TRBV7-6,.,TGTGCCAGCTCCGACAGACAGACCGGGGAGCTGTTTTTT,CASSDRQTGELFF
TRBJ2-7,.,TRBV11-2,.,TGTGCCAGCAGCTTGGGGGACACGGAGGACTGGGAGCAGTACTTC,CASSLGDTEDWEQYF
TRBJ1-6,.,TRBV2,.,TGTGCCAGCCTGGGTGGTTCACCCCTCCACTTT,CASLGGSPLHF
TRBJ2-7,.,TRBV5-1,.,TGCGCCAGCAGCCCGGGAATGGGCTCCTACGAGCAGTACTTC,CASSPGMGSYEQYF
TRBJ2-7,.,TRBV7-9,.,TGTGCCAGCAGCTTAGGGGGGCGGGCCGAGCAGTACTTC,CASSLGGRAEQYF
TRBJ1-2,.,TRBV14,.,TGTGCCAGCAGCCAAGGAACCCACGGCTATGGCTACACCTTC,CASSQGTHGYGYTF
TRBJ2-1,.,TRBV27,TRBD2,TGTGCCAGCAGTTTAGAGGGACTAGCGGGAGCAAATGAGCAGTTCTTC,CASSLEGLAGANEQFF
TRBJ2-1,.,TRBV7-9,TRBD2,TGTGCCAGCAGCTTAGCGTTTACGGGAGGGCCCAGTGATGAGCAGTTCTTC,CASSLAFTGGPSDEQFF
TRBJ2-7,few,TRBV21-1,.,TGTGCCAGCAGGGATCGCTCCTACGAGCAGTACTTC,CASRDRSYEQYF